This TCR beta chain is from a study of blood T cell repertoires in COVID-19. Study overall: Whether acute or convalescent, the COVID-19 samples came from the United States, Italy and Spain. PBMCs, B-cell-depleted T cells, or T cells were the source of the cDNA or gDNA that made up the material.

Original processing notes: Nucleated cell number was recorded as an estimate derived from reference gene primer amplification. Repertoires were generated with immunoSEQ multiplex PCR, while TCRdb's copy carries only in-frame clones and drops some. The V and J calls and clone size come from that table; D and trimming were worked out from the DNA. The data show about 280,000 clones, over 80% seen once. Participant reports of clinical history set cohort assignment. This TCR was recovered from a young woman with acute COVID-19. The sequenced sample was PBMCs or T cells enriched from blood (not recorded which).

The CDR3 region has the DNA TGTGCCAGCAGCTTAGTTGGTTCCGGACTAGCGGGAGCGTACTACAATGAGCAGTTCTTC. As protein: CASSLVGSGLAGAYYNEQFF. This chain joins TRBV7-8 and TRBJ2-1, with TRBD2 matching 13 bases. The CDR3 extends over 20 amino acids. Germline CDR1 is SGHVS and CDR2 is FQNEAQ. Trimming removed 1 base from V and 3 bases from J; junction bases left unmatched: 12.